Below are 9 T cell receptor beta chains sequenced from a single sample in a study of T cell repertoires in cytomegalovirus infection. TCRdb fed the reads into MiXCR, producing one record per CDR3 protein. Of roughly 340,000 distinct CDR3 sequences detected, about 27% appear once; the ten largest clones hold 20%. Antigens of these TCRs are unknown. The sample was cultured PBMCs, taken from culture after CMV antigen stimulation. The receptors here all came from a human donor in good health (CMV status not recorded). Some clones in this sample may be carry-over from other donors' samples.

This sequence joins TRBV12-3 or TRBV12-4 and TRBJ2-7; TRBD2 matches at 9 bases. Losses at the gene ends were 2 bases for V and 8 bases for J; bases not matched to a gene: 4. CDR3 length: 13 amino acids. For the CDR3, the DNA is TGTGCCAGCAGTTTAAGGGCGGGAGGGCAGCAGTACTTC. It is translated as CASSLRAGGQQYF.

This clonotype was observed a few times. The V and J genes are TRBV7-9 and TRBJ1-6; no clear D. Germline-derived CDR1 and CDR2 are SEHNR and FQNEAQ (reference sequence). Trimming left V 6 bases short and J 8 bases short, with 17 bases between. The CDR3 has 15 amino acids. The chain's CDR3 is CASSSRGVFDSPLHF. Written as DNA, the CDR3 is TGTGCCAGCAGTTCCAGAGGAGTTTTTGATTCACCCCTCCACTTT.

In DNA, the CDR3 is TGTGCCATCAGTGAGTTCCGGGACAGGGGGAACTATGGCTACACCTTC. Translating it yields CAISEFRDRGNYGYTF. The V call is TRBV10-3, the J call TRBJ1-2; 11 bases are shared with TRBD1. V lost 1 base and J lost 2; bases outside the gene matches: 3. The CDR3 runs 16 residues. Germline CDR1 reads ENHRY; CDR2 reads SYGVKD.

The V gene is TRBV7-3, the J gene TRBJ1-1; TRBD1 agrees at 7 bases. Losses at the gene ends were 0 bases for V and 5 bases for J; bases not matched to a gene: 9. CDR3 length: 16 residues. Germline-derived CDR1 and CDR2 are SGHTA and FQGTGA. CDR3 sequence: CASSLTGGPRETEAFF. Written as DNA, the CDR3 is TGTGCCAGCAGCTTAACAGGGGGCCCGAGGGAGACTGAAGCTTTCTTT.

This clonotype was counted ten times or more. This chain uses TRBV28 with TRBJ1-4, with 7 bases that match TRBD1. Germline V CDR1 and CDR2: MDHEN, SYDVKM. The CDR3 sequence is 14 residues long. The trim removed 6 bases at V and 4 bases at J, leaving 5 bases unmatched. CDR3 protein: CASRETGSNEKLFF. The CDR3, as DNA: TGTGCCAGCAGAGAGACAGGGAGTAATGAAAAACTGTTTTTT.

This clonotype was counted a single time. The chain recombines TRBV6-5 with TRBJ2-1; D gene ambiguous. CDR3 length equals 18 residues. The V and J ends lost 0 bases and 3 bases respectively, with 18 bases between them. Germline V gene lookup returns CDR1 MNHEY and CDR2 SVGAGI. For the CDR3, the DNA is TGTGCCAGCAGTTACTCGATACCCCAAGCAGAGAGCTACAATGAGCAGTTCTTC. It translates to CASSYSIPQAESYNEQFF.

The chain employs TRBV7-8 and TRBJ1-5; 11 bases are shared with TRBD1. The CDR3 covers 18 residues. Germline V CDR1 and CDR2: SGHVS, FQNEAQ. The J segment lost 4 bases and the V segment lost 3 bases, leaving 11 bases of the junction unmatched. The CDR3 coding sequence is TGTGCCAGCAGCTTGAGGGACAGGGGGTGGGGTAGGAATCAGCCCCAGCATTTT. Amino acid sequence: CASSLRDRGWGRNQPQHF.

This clonotype was detected a few times. The chain employs TRBV7-6 and TRBJ1-1, with TRBD1 as a possible D gene (6 bases). CDR3 length equals 15 residues. Germline V lookup: CDR1 SGHVS, CDR2 FNYEAQ. The ends were cut back, 5 bases at V and 3 bases at J, with 16 bases in the middle. CDR3 bases: TGTGCCAGCAGCAATTCGAGGGGGGCCCACACTGAAGCTTTCTTT. Translating it yields CASSNSRGAHTEAFF.

This clonotype was recorded a few times. In nucleotides, the CDR3 is TGTGCCAGCAGCTTAGCGTCGGTTAGCGGATTCACAGATACGCAGTATTTT. Its translation: CASSLASVSGFTDTQYF. V usage is TRBV7-2 and J usage is TRBJ2-3, with a weak D call TRBD2 (6 bases). From germline, CDR1 is SGHTA and CDR2 FQGNSA. V was pared by 0 bases and J by 2 bases, with 15 bases between. The CDR3 totals 17 residues.